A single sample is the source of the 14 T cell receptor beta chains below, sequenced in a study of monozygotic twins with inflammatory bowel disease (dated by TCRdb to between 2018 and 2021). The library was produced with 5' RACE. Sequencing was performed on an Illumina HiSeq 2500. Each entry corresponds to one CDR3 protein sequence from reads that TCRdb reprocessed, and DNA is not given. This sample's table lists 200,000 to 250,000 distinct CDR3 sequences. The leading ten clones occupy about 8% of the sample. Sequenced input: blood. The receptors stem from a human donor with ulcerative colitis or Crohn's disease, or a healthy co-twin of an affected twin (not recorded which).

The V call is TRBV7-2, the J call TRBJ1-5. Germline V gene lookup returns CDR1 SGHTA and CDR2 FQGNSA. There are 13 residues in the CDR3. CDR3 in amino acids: CASSLGSASSQHF.

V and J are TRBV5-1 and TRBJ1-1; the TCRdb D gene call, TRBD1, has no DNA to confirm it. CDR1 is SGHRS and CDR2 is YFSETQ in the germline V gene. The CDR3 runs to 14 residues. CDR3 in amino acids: CASSVTGGSTEAFF.

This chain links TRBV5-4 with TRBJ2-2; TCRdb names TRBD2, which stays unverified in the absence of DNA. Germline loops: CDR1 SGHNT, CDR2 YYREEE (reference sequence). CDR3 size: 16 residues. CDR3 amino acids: CASSLKAGQWTGELFF.

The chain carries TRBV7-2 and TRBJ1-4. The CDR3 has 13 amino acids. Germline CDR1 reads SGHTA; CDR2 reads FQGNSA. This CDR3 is CASSLEVGEKLFF. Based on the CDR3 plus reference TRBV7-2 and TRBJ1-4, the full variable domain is GAGVSQSPSNKVTEKGKDVELRCDPISGHTALYWYRQSLGQGLEFLIYFQGNSAPDKSGLPSDRFSAERTGGSVSTLTIQRTQQEDSAVYLCASSLEVGEKLFFGSGTQLSVL.

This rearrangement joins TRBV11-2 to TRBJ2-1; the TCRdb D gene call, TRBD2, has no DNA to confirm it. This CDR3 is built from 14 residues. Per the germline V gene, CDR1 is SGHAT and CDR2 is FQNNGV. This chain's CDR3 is CASSSVVAGKEQFF.

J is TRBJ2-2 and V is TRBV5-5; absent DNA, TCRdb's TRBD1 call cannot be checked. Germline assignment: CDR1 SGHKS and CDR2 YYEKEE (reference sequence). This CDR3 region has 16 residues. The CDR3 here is CASILSQGKETGELFF.

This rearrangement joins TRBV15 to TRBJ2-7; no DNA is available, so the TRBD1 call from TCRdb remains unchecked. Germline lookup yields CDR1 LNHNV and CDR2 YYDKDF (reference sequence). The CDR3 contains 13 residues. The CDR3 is CATSSGTEPEQYF.

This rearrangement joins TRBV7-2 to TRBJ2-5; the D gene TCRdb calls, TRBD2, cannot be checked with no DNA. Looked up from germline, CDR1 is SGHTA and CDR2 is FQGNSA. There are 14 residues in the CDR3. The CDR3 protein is CASSSASGKETQYF.

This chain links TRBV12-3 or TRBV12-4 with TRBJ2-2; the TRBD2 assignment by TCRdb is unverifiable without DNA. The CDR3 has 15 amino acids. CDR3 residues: CASSFGLDGTGELFF.

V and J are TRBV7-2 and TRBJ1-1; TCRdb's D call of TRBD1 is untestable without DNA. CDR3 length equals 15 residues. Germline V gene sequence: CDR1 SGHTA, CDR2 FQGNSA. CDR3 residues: CASSLRRGAGTEALF.

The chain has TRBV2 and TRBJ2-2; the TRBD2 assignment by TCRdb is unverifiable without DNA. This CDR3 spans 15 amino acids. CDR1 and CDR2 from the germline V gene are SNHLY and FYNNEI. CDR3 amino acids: CASEKREGRAGELFF. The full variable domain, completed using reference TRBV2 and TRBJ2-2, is EPEVTQTPSHQVTQMGQEVILRCVPISNHLYFYWYRQILGQKVEFLVSFYNNEISEKSEIFDDQFSVERPDGSNFTLKIRSTKLEDSAMYFCASEKREGRAGELFFGEGSRLTVL.

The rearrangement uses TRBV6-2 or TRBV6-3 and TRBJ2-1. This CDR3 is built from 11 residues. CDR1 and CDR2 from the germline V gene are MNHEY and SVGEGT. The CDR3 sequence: CASKEYNEQFF.

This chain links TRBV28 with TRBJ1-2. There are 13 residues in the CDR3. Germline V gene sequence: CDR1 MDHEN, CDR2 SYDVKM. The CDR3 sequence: CASSFFEEVGYTF.

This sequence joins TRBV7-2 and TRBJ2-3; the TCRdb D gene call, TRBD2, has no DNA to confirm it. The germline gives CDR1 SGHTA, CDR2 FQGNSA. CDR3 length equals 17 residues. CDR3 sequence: CASSLSTSGIWTDTQYF. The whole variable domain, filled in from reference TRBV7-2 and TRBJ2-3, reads GAGVSQSPSNKVTEKGKDVELRCDPISGHTALYWYRQSLGQGLEFLIYFQGNSAPDKSGLPSDRFSAERTGGSVSTLTIQRTQQEDSAVYLCASSLSTSGIWTDTQYFGPGTRLTVL.